Each of the 5 T cell receptor beta chains below was sequenced from the same sample in a study of CD8 T cells in ankylosing spondylitis. MiXCR was run by TCRdb on the 5' RACE reads, yielding one entry per CDR3 protein. The data contain 250,000 or so distinct CDR3 sequences, roughly 18% of them singletons. Material for sequencing was blood, either unsorted or a sorted T cell fraction (not recorded which). The receptor set was obtained from a male donor with ankylosing spondylitis or in good health (not recorded which).

The chain joins TRBV5-1 to TRBJ2-1; D is uncertain. The CDR3 runs 13 residues. Germline V gene lookup returns CDR1 SGHRS and CDR2 YFSETQ. V was cut by 0 bases and J by 8 bases, with 9 bases left in between. CDR3 nucleotide sequence: TGCGCCAGCAGCTTGGATGGGATCTATGAGCAGTTCTTC. It is translated as CASSLDGIYEQFF. The full variable domain, in which reference TRBV5-1 and TRBJ2-1 provide the parts outside the CDR3, is KAGVTQTPRYLIKTRGQQVTLSCSPISGHRSVSWYQQTPGQGLQFLFEYFSETQRNKGNFPGRFSGRQFSNSRSEMNVSTLELGDSALYLCASSLDGIYEQFFGPGTRLTVL.

This chain uses TRBV29-1 with TRBJ2-1; 8 nucleotides line up with TRBD1. Per germline, CDR1 SQVTM and CDR2 ANQGSEA. The V segment lost 3 bases and the J segment 8 bases; nucleotides outside the gene matches: 6. CDR3 length equals 13 residues. The CDR3 spells CSVDGQGVHEQFF. As DNA, the CDR3 is TGCAGCGTTGACGGACAGGGCGTTCATGAGCAGTTCTTC.

J is TRBJ2-7 and V is TRBV4-3; tentatively, D is TRBD1 (6 bases). Germline lookup yields CDR1 LGHNA and CDR2 YSLEER. Trimming shortened V by 5 bases and J by 4 bases, and 12 bases separated the two germline ends. The CDR3 consists of 13 residues. CDR3 sequence (DNA): TGCGCCAGCAGCATAAGAAGGGGGTACGAGCAGTACTTC. Amino acids: CASSIRRGYEQYF.

This chain joins TRBV18 and TRBJ2-1, with D unresolved. The V and J ends lost 4 bases and 5 bases respectively, with 18 bases between them. The CDR3 length is 16 residues. Germline CDR1 reads KGHSH; CDR2 reads LQKENI. The DNA for the CDR3 is TGTGCCAGCTCACTCTCCGGCCCGCGGTACAACAATGAGCAGTTCTTC. Translated: CASSLSGPRYNNEQFF.

The chain couples TRBV7-8 to TRBJ2-3; D gene unclear. Trimming removed 4 bases from V and 2 bases from J, with 7 bases in between. The CDR3 has 13 amino acids. Per germline, CDR1 SGHVS and CDR2 FQNEAQ. Here the CDR3 reads CASSYPLTDTQYF. DNA of the CDR3: TGTGCCAGCAGCTACCCCCTCACAGATACGCAGTATTTT.